Below are 30 T cell receptor beta chains sequenced from a single sample in a study of spatial heterogeneity in lung cancer. Whole-study findings and limits: Intratumoral expanded alpha and beta TCR counts were found to track tumor mutation counts.

TCRdb reprocessed the 5' RACE reads via MiXCR and lists one record per CDR3 protein. The data hold about 6,800 distinct CDR3 sequences, with roughly 13% observed a single time. Antigens for these TCRs are unknown. Time point defined: sample taken at primary tumor resection. The sequences come from lung tumor tissue, collected at surgery. The receptor source for this set is a male donor with early-stage non-small cell lung cancer.

This clonotype is medium-sized in the sample. This beta chain is a stray read from a library made for alpha chains; its abundance is not meaningful. The chain couples TRBV12-3 or TRBV12-4 to TRBJ2-3; D is ambiguous. Trimming removed 2 bases from V and 0 bases from J, with 6 bases in between. The CDR3 is made up of 14 amino acids. CDR3 protein: CASSLLSSTDTQYF. The CDR3 DNA reads TGTGCCAGCAGTTTACTTTCTAGCACAGATACGCAGTATTTT.

A few counts support this clonotype. The size of this beta chain means little, since it is a stray read in a library made for alpha chains. The chain carries TRBV3-1 and TRBJ2-7; D not certain. CDR1 is LGHDT and CDR2 is YNNKEL in the germline V gene (reference sequence). The CDR3 extends over 13 amino acids. Trimming left V 4 bases short and J 6 bases short, with 13 bases between. The CDR3 bases are TGTGCCAGCAGCCGCTTCCCTTGGGTCGAGCAGTACTTC. This codes for CASSRFPWVEQYF.

At least ten counts were recorded for this clonotype. A library made for alpha chains picked up this beta chain off target, so its size means little. This chain's CDR3 is CSVGQNTEAFF. As DNA, the CDR3 is TGCAGCGTTGGACAGAACACTGAAGCTTTCTTT. The chain links TRBV29-1 to TRBJ1-1; no definite D call. Germline lookup yields CDR1 SQVTM and CDR2 ANQGSEA. The CDR3 is 11 amino acids. Trimming removed 4 bases from V and 1 base from J, with 4 bases in between. Together with reference TRBV29-1 and TRBJ1-1, the CDR3 gives the full variable domain: SAVISQKPSRDICQRGTSLTIQCQVDSQVTMMFWYRQQPGQSLTLIATANQGSEATYESGFVIDKFPISRPNLTFSTLTVSNMSPEDSSIYLCSVGQNTEAFFGQGTRLTVV.

As concerns this clonotype: Since the library was made to target alpha chains, this beta chain is a stray read and its abundance is not meaningful. DNA for the CDR3: TGTGCCAGCAGTCCCAATGGACGGCGTGAAAAACTGTTTTTT. It translates to CASSPNGRREKLFF. The genes are TRBV7-2 and TRBJ1-4; D unresolved. CDR3 size: 14 residues. V was cut by 6 bases and J by 7 bases, with 15 bases left in between. The germline CDR1 and CDR2 sequences are SGHTA and FQGNSA.

A word on this clonotype: This beta chain was picked up by a library intended for alpha chains and is off target, so its count carries little meaning. The chain has TRBV6-1 and TRBJ1-1, with D perhaps matching TRBD1 (6 bases). This CDR3 comprises 17 residues. CDR1 is MNHNS and CDR2 is SASEGT in the germline V gene. V gave up 3 bases and J gave up 4 bases, with 21 bases separating them. CDR3 DNA: TGTGCCAGCAGTGAGTACAGGGTCGGTCTGATTGGCACTGAAGCTTTCTTT. The encoded protein is CASSEYRVGLIGTEAFF.

Sample share makes this clonotype medium-sized. The size of this beta chain means little, since it is a stray read in a library made for alpha chains. The gene calls are TRBV5-6 and TRBJ1-5; D is unresolved. CDR1 is SGHDT, CDR2 YYEEEE, per germline. The CDR3 totals 14 residues. V was trimmed by 1 base and J by 1 base, leaving 6 bases between them. The CDR3 sequence: CASSLTGSNQPQHF. CDR3 nucleotides: TGTGCCAGCAGCTTGACGGGGAGCAATCAGCCCCAGCATTTT.

For this clonotype: Being off target in a library aimed at alpha chains, this beta chain has a size of little meaning. The genes are TRBV9 and TRBJ2-7, with 7 positions matching TRBD2. The CDR3 totals 15 residues. Germline V gene data show CDR1 as SGDLS and CDR2 as YYNGEE. The trim removed 4 bases at V and 3 bases at J, leaving 10 bases unmatched. The CDR3 here is CASSPRGDAFYEQYF. CDR3 bases: TGTGCCAGCAGCCCCCGGGGGGACGCCTTCTACGAGCAGTACTTC.

About this clonotype: As an off-target read in a library built for alpha chains, this beta chain has a frequency of little significance. The chain joins TRBV6-6 to TRBJ2-2; D is perhaps TRBD2 (5 bases). Germline V CDR1 and CDR2: MNHNY, SVGAGI (reference sequence). The V gene lost 2 bases and the J gene lost 5 bases, with 9 bases spanning the gap. The CDR3 totals 14 residues. The CDR3 is CASSYSGETGELFF. DNA for the CDR3: TGTGCCAGCAGTTACAGCGGTGAAACCGGGGAGCTGTTTTTT.

By share of the sample, this clonotype is medium-sized. This beta chain came through as a stray read in a library set up for alpha chains, and its size says little. This chain links TRBV5-1 with TRBJ2-3; D is undetermined. Germline CDR1 and CDR2: SGHRS and YFSETQ. With 0 bases removed from V and 0 bases from J, the gap between germline ends came to 8 bases. The CDR3 has 15 residues. The CDR3 reads CASSLDRTSTDTQYF. The CDR3 DNA sequence: TGCGCCAGCAGCTTGGACAGAACTAGCACAGATACGCAGTATTTT.

Only a few counts were recorded for this clonotype. A library made for alpha chains picked up this beta chain off target, so its size means little. The V gene is TRBV27, the J gene TRBJ2-7; 9 nucleotides match TRBD1. The CDR3 covers 14 residues. Germline lookup yields CDR1 MNHEY and CDR2 SMNVEV (reference sequence). Unmatched junction bases numbered 10, after V lost 10 bases and J lost 3 bases. The CDR3 here is CATERWDRVYEQYF. CDR3 in DNA: TGTGCCACCGAACGGTGGGACAGGGTCTACGAGCAGTACTTC.

A remark on this clonotype: This beta chain lies outside the target of a library built for alpha chains; its clone size means little. The chain combines TRBV29-1 with TRBJ2-3; possibly TRBD1 or TRBD2 for D (6 bases each). The length of the CDR3 is 15 residues. Germline-derived CDR1 and CDR2 are SQVTM and ANQGSEA. Trimming took 6 bases from V and 1 from J, leaving 17 bases between them. CDR3 nucleotides: TGCAGCGTCGCTGGAGGGGGAAGGGGCACAGATACGCAGTATTTT. Protein sequence: CSVAGGGRGTDTQYF.

The table lists this clonotype with many counts. This beta chain is a stray read from a library made for alpha chains; its abundance is not meaningful. This chain joins TRBV27 and TRBJ2-7; D tentatively fits TRBD1 or TRBD2 (5 bases each). CDR1 is MNHEY and CDR2 is SMNVEV in the germline V gene (reference sequence). The germline V and J ends were trimmed by 2 bases and 4 bases, with 9 bases remaining between them. The CDR3 sequence is 13 residues long. The CDR3 DNA reads as TGTGCCAGCAGTTTAACCAGGGAGTACGAGCAGTACTTC. Translation gives CASSLTREYEQYF.

This clonotype was counted ten times or more. As an off-target read in a library built for alpha chains, this beta chain has a frequency of little significance. V is TRBV6-2 or TRBV6-3 and J is TRBJ1-5; D remains unclear. In germline, CDR1 is MNHEY, CDR2 SVGEGT. This CDR3 spans 14 amino acids. V shed 4 bases and J shed 5 bases, with 12 bases lying between them. This CDR3 reads CASSLIQYHQPQHF. The CDR3, as DNA: TGTGCCAGCAGTTTGATTCAGTATCATCAGCCCCAGCATTTT.

By share, this clonotype counts as medium-sized. With the library built for alpha chains, this beta chain is off target and its frequency is not meaningful. The chain recombines TRBV7-2 with TRBJ1-1, with D maybe TRBD1 (5 bases). The germline CDR1 and CDR2 sequences are SGHTA and FQGNSA. This CDR3 spans 15 amino acids. Trimming stripped 4 bases from V and 1 base from J, with 13 bases between. CDR3 nucleotide sequence: TGTGCCAGCAGCTCGAGGGACTTACGGAACACTGAAGCTTTCTTT. Translation: CASSSRDLRNTEAFF. The whole variable domain, remainder taken from reference TRBV7-2 and TRBJ1-1, is GAGVSQSPSNKVTEKGKDVELRCDPISGHTALYWYRQSLGQGLEFLIYFQGNSAPDKSGLPSDRFSAERTGGSVSTLTIQRTQQEDSAVYLCASSSRDLRNTEAFFGQGTRLTVV.

In its sample, this clonotype ranks as medium-sized. Within a library made for alpha chains, this beta chain is off target, and its count is uninformative. V usage is TRBV20-1 and J usage is TRBJ1-1; D call uncertain. V lost 6 bases and J lost 0, with 8 bases in between. Germline-derived CDR1 and CDR2 are DFQATT and SNEGSKA (reference sequence). This CDR3 spans 12 amino acids. The CDR3 region has the DNA TGCAGTGCCTTAGCCGTGAACACTGAAGCTTTCTTT. This translates into CSALAVNTEAFF.

This clonotype is labeled medium-sized. This beta chain is a stray sequence in a library constructed for alpha chains; its clone size is not meaningful. The rearrangement links TRBV3-1 to TRBJ1-2, with D possibly being TRBD1 (5 bases). The germline V gene encodes CDR1 LGHDT and CDR2 YNNKEL (reference sequence). The CDR3 length is 11 residues. V was pared by 4 bases and J by 7 bases, with 7 bases between. In DNA form, the CDR3 reads TGTGCCAGCAGCCGGGGCGGTGGCTACACCTTC. It specifies CASSRGGGYTF.

This clonotype was observed at least ten times. This beta chain is off target for a library built for alpha chains, so its abundance means little. This chain joins TRBV12-3 or TRBV12-4 and TRBJ2-7; 7 bases align to TRBD2. The trim removed 4 bases at V and 0 bases at J, leaving 6 bases unmatched. This CDR3 region has 15 residues. Here the CDR3 DNA reads TGTGCCAGCAGTTGGGCTAGCGGCCTCTCCTACGAGCAGTACTTC. This sequence encodes CASSWASGLSYEQYF.

Turning to this clonotype: This beta chain slipped into a library made for alpha chains as a stray read, so its size is not meaningful. CDR3 sequence reads: CAWRGTSRGTQYF. In nucleotides, the CDR3 is TGTGCCTGGAGGGGGACTTCGCGAGGTACGCAGTATTTT. The rearrangement links TRBV30 to TRBJ2-3; tentatively, D is TRBD2 (6 bases). From germline, CDR1 is GTSNPN and CDR2 SVGIG (reference sequence). Trimming shortened V by 3 bases and J by 8 bases, and 15 bases separated the two germline ends. The CDR3 totals 13 residues.

Remarks on this clonotype: With the library built for alpha chains, this beta chain is off target and its frequency is not meaningful. This chain joins TRBV11-1 and TRBJ2-1; D perhaps matches TRBD2 (5 bases). V was trimmed by 5 bases and J by 3 bases, leaving 8 bases between them. Germline CDR1 reads SGHAT; CDR2 reads FQDESV (reference sequence). The CDR3 spans 13 residues. The CDR3 protein is CASSIGLYNEQFF. Here the CDR3 DNA reads TGTGCCAGCAGCATTGGACTCTACAATGAGCAGTTCTTC.

This clonotype has more than one count but fewer than ten. Because this beta chain is a stray read in a library intended to capture alpha chains, its abundance should not be given much weight. The chain links TRBV12-3 or TRBV12-4 to TRBJ1-2; TRBD1 agrees at 7 bases. The V and J ends lost 6 bases and 6 bases, in that order; junction bases with no gene match: 10. The CDR3 covers 14 residues. DNA of the CDR3: TGTGCCAGCAGAAAACCCAGGGGGAGGGATGGCTACACCTTC. It yields the protein CASRKPRGRDGYTF.

About this clonotype: The library was designed around alpha chains, so this beta chain is a stray read whose abundance carries little weight. The V and J genes are TRBV10-1 and TRBJ2-7; perhaps TRBD2 as D (7 bases). Looked up from germline, CDR1 is WNHNN and CDR2 is SYGVQD (reference sequence). CDR3 length: 14 residues. The V end was cut by 3 bases, the J end by 2 bases, with 11 bases between. CDR3 amino acids: CASSDRGATYEQYF. CDR3 DNA sequence: TGCGCCAGCAGTGATCGGGGGGCGACCTACGAGCAGTACTTC.

About this clonotype: Since it is a stray read in a library aimed at alpha chains, this beta chain has a size that is not meaningful. The chain links TRBV18 to TRBJ2-4; a possible D gene is TRBD2 (5 bases). The CDR3 runs to 15 residues. With 1 base removed from V and 6 bases from J, the gap between germline ends came to 13 bases. The germline V gene encodes CDR1 KGHSH and CDR2 LQKENI. In nucleotides, the CDR3 is TGTGCCAGCTCACCACGGACGAGAGGGATAAACATTCAGTACTTC. Protein product: CASSPRTRGINIQYF.

This clonotype is medium-sized (0.01 to 0.1%) by share. This beta chain turned up in a library designed for alpha chains; as an off-target read, its abundance says little. CDR3 region: CASSVYRDTDTQYF. CDR3 DNA: TGTGCCAGCAGTGTCTACAGGGACACAGATACGCAGTATTTT. The chain is built from TRBV6-1 and TRBJ2-3, with a weak D call TRBD1 (6 bases). With 4 bases removed from V and 2 bases from J, the gap between germline ends came to 10 bases. CDR3 size: 14 residues. Germline V gives CDR1 MNHNS, CDR2 SASEGT.

In this sample, this clonotype is medium-sized. This beta chain was picked up by a library intended for alpha chains and is off target, so its count carries little meaning. The chain has TRBV6-5 and TRBJ1-6; D call uncertain. The CDR3 sequence is 12 residues long. V was pared by 0 bases and J by 7 bases, with 1 base between. CDR1 is MNHEY, CDR2 SVGAGI, per germline. The CDR3 protein is CASSYSNSPLHF. CDR3 DNA sequence: TGTGCCAGCAGTTACTCGAATTCACCCCTCCACTTT.

There are many counts of this clonotype. A library prepared for alpha chains yielded this beta chain as an off-target read; its size is of little meaning. The chain carries TRBV11-3 and TRBJ1-2, with TRBD1 identical over 11 bases. Germline assignment: CDR1 SGHNT and CDR2 YENEEA. The junction had 3 bases not matched to a gene; V was cut back by 1 base and J by 8 bases. There are 14 residues in the CDR3. The CDR3 loop reads CASSLGTGGRGYTF. In nucleotides, the CDR3 is TGTGCCAGCAGCTTAGGGACAGGGGGCCGAGGCTACACCTTC. Together with reference TRBV11-3 and TRBJ1-2, the CDR3 gives the full variable domain: EAGVVQSPRYKIIEKKQPVAFWCNPISGHNTLYWYLQNLGQGPELLIRYENEEAVDDSQLPKDRFSAERLKGVDSTLKIQPAELGDSAVYLCASSLGTGGRGYTFGSGTRLTVV.

Of note for this clonotype: This beta chain slipped into a library made for alpha chains as a stray read, so its size is not meaningful. The chain has TRBV7-9 and TRBJ1-4, with unresolved D. This CDR3 region has 14 residues. Germline V CDR1 and CDR2: SEHNR, FQNEAQ (reference sequence). Trimming removed 5 bases from V and 5 bases from J, with 12 bases in between. This chain's CDR3 is CASSPPEGNEKLFF. CDR3 DNA sequence: TGTGCCAGCAGCCCCCCAGAGGGAAATGAAAAACTGTTTTTT.

This clonotype was counted ten times or more. This beta chain is a stray sequence in a library constructed for alpha chains; its clone size is not meaningful. This rearrangement joins TRBV5-6 to TRBJ2-4, with 8 bases aligning to TRBD1. Germline CDR1 reads SGHDT; CDR2 reads YYEEEE. J gave up 0 bases and V 3 bases, and 5 bases lay outside the gene matches. CDR3 length equals 16 residues. The CDR3: CASSWGQVLAKNIQYF. In DNA form, the CDR3 reads TGTGCCAGCAGCTGGGGACAGGTCCTAGCCAAAAACATTCAGTACTTC.

This clonotype is medium-sized. The size of this beta chain means little, since it is a stray read in a library made for alpha chains. In nucleotides, the CDR3 is TGTGCCTGCGGGACAGGTTTACTCGAGCAGTACTTC. Encoded protein: CACGTGLLEQYF. The chain uses TRBV6-6 and TRBJ2-7; 8 nucleotides match TRBD1. From germline, CDR1 is MNHNY and CDR2 SVGAGI (reference sequence). V lost 11 bases and J lost 6; bases outside the gene matches: 9. This CDR3 region has 12 residues.

This clonotype is labeled as medium-sized (0.01 to 0.1%). A library prepared for alpha chains yielded this beta chain as an off-target read; its size is of little meaning. The genes are TRBV15 and TRBJ1-3, with D unclear. Trimming shortened V by 4 bases and J by 2 bases, and 9 bases separated the two germline ends. Germline lookup yields CDR1 LNHNV and CDR2 YYDKDF (reference sequence). The CDR3 sequence is 14 residues long. This CDR3 reads CATSIGGTGNTIYF. CDR3 nucleotide sequence: TGTGCCACCAGCATAGGTGGAACTGGAAACACCATATATTTT.

By share of the sample, this clonotype is medium-sized. This beta chain is an off-target read within a library intended for alpha chains, so its frequency means little. V gene TRBV5-1 combines with J gene TRBJ2-2; D is undetermined. CDR3 length: 15 amino acids. CDR1 is SGHRS and CDR2 is YFSETQ in the germline V gene. V lost 5 bases to trimming and J lost 3 bases, with 14 bases between them. CDR3 DNA sequence: TGCGCCAGCAGTGAAGGTCCTTCCCACACCGGGGAGCTGTTTTTT. This encodes CASSEGPSHTGELFF.